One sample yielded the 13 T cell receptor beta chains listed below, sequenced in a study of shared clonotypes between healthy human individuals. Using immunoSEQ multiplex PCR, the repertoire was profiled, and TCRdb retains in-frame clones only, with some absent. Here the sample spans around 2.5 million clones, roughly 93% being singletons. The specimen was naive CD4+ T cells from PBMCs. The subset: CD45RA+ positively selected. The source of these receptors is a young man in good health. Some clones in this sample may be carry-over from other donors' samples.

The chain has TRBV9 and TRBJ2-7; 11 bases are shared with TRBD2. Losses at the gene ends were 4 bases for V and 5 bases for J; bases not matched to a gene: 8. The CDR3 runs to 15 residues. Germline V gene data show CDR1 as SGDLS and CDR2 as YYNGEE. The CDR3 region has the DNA TGTGCCAGCAGCCGGACCACTAGCGGGAGTCACGAGCAGTACTTC. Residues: CASSRTTSGSHEQYF.

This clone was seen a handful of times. CDR3 residues: CASSGQETSYEQYF. The DNA of the CDR3 is TGTGCCAGTTCCGGACAGGAAACCTCCTACGAGCAGTACTTC. V gene TRBV19 combines with J gene TRBJ2-7; the match to TRBD1 covers 7 bases. The length of the CDR3 is 14 residues. Trimming at V came to 8 bases and at J to 0 bases, leaving 7 bases not matched to a gene. CDR1 is LNHDA, CDR2 SQIVND, per germline (reference sequence).

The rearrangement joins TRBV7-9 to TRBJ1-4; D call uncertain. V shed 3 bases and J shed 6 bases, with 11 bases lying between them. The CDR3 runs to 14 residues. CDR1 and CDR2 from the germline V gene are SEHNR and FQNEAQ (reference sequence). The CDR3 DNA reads TGTGCCAGCAGCTTCGGGAACCTCCATGAAAAACTGTTTTTT. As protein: CASSFGNLHEKLFF.

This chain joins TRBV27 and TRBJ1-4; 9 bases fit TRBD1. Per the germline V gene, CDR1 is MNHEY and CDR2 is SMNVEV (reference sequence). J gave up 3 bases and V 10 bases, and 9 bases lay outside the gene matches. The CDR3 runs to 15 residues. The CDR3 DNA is TGTGCCACGAAGGGACAGGGTGCAGCTAATGAAAAACTGTTTTTT. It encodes CATKGQGAANEKLFF.

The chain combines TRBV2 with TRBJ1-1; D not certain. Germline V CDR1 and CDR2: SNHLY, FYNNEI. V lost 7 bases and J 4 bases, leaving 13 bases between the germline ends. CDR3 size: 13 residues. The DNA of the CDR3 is TGTGCCAGCATAGGGCCCCGAGGCACTGAAGCTTTCTTT. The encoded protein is CASIGPRGTEAFF.

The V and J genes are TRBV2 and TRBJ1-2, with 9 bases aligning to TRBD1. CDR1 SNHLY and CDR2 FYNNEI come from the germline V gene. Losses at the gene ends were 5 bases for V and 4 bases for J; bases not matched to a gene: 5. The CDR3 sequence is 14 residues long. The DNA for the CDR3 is TGTGCCAGCAGTTCGGACAGGGGCTTCTATGGCTACACCTTC. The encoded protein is CASSSDRGFYGYTF.

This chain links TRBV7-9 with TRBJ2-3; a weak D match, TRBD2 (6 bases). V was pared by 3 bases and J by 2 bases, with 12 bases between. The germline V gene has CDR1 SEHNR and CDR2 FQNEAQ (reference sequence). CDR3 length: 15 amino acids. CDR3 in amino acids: CASSLGTRNTDTQYF. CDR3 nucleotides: TGTGCCAGCAGCTTGGGGACTCGAAACACAGATACGCAGTATTTT.

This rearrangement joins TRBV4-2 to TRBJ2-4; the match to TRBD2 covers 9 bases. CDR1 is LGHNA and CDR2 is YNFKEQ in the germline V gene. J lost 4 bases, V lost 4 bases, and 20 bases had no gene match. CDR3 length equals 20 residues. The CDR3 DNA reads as TGTGCCAGCAGCCCAAACGGACAGGACTCACGCGGGAGGGGTAAAAACATTCAGTACTTC. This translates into CASSPNGQDSRGRGKNIQYF.

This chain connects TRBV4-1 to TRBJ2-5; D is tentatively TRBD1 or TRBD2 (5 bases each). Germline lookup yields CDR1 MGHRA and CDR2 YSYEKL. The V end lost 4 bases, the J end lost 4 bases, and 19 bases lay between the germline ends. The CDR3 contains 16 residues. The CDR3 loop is CASSRVAGSGSETQYF. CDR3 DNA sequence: TGCGCCAGCAGCCGCGTTGCGGGCTCAGGGTCAGAGACCCAGTACTTC.

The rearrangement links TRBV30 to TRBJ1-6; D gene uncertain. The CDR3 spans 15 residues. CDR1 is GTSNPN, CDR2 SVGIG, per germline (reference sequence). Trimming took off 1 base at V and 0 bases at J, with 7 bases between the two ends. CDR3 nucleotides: TGTGCCTGGAGTGGGGGAACCTCCTATAATTCACCCCTCCACTTT. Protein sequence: CAWSGGTSYNSPLHF.

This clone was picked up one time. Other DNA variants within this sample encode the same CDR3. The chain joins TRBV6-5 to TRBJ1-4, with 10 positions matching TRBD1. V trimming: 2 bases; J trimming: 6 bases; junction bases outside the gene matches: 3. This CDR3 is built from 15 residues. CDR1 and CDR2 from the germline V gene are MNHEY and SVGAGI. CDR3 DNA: TGTGCCAGCAGTTACAGGGGGACAGGGGATGAAAAACTGTTTTTT. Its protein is CASSYRGTGDEKLFF.

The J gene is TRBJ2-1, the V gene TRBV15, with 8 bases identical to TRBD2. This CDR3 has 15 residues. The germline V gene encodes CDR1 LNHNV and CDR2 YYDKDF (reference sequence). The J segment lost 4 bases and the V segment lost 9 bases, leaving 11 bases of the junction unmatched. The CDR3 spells CATAPRTSMYNEQFF. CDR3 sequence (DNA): TGTGCCACTGCACCTCGGACTAGCATGTACAATGAGCAGTTCTTC. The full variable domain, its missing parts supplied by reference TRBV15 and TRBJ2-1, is DAMVIQNPRYQVTQFGKPVTLSCSQTLNHNVMYWYQQKSSQAPKLLFHYYDKDFNNEADTPDNFQSRRPNTSFCFLDIRSPGLGDTAMYLCATAPRTSMYNEQFFGPGTRLTVL.

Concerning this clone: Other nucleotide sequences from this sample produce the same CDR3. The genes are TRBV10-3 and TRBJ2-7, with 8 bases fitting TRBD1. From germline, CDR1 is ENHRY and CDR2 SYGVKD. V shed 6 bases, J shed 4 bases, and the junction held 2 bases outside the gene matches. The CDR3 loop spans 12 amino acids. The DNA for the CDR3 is TGTGCCATCAGGGACAGGGAATACGAGCAGTACTTC. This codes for CAIRDREYEQYF.